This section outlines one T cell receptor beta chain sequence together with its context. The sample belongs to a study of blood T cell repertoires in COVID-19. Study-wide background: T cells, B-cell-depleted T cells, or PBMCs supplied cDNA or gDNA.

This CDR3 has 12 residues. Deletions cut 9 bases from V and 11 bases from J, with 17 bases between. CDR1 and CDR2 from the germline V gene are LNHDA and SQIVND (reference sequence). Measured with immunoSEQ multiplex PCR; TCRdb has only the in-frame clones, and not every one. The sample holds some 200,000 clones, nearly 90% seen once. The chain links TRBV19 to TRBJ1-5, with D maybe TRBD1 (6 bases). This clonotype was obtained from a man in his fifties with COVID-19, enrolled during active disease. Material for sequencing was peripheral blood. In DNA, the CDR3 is TGTGCCAGCGAAGGGGGTACCTCGGCCCAGCATTTT. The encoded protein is CASEGGTSAQHF.